Listed here is a single T cell receptor beta chain. This specimen comes from a study of blood T cell repertoires in COVID-19. Study details: Collection of acute and convalescent COVID-19 samples took place in the United States, Italy and Spain. Sample material is recorded as cDNA or gDNA derived from T cells, B-cell-depleted T cells, or PBMCs.

How the authors handled the data: Estimates of nucleated cell counts were drawn from the amplification of reference gene primers. Only in-frame clones appear in the TCRdb table, and some are missing; sequencing was by immunoSEQ multiplex PCR. V and J calls and clone size follow that table, whereas D and trimming were derived from the DNA. This table holds 67,000 or so clones, about 79% found once. The V and J ends lost 2 bases and 8 bases respectively, with 7 bases between them. The CDR3 runs 12 residues. The germline CDR1 and CDR2 sequences are LNHDA and SQIVND (reference sequence). V usage is TRBV19 and J usage is TRBJ2-1, with unresolved D. This receptor was identified in a man aged 65 to 85 with acute or convalescent COVID-19. Material: peripheral blood. DNA of the CDR3: TGTGCCAGTAGTATAAAGAGCCATGAGCAGTTCTTC. Protein sequence: CASSIKSHEQFF.